Presented here are 18 T cell receptor beta chains from one specimen sequenced in a study of PD-L1 blockade in urothelial cancer. Here immunoSEQ multiplex PCR was the method, and the copy in TCRdb shows in-frame clones only, minus some. The sample includes some 71,000 clones, 70% to 90% of them seen just once. This material consisted of PBMCs, taken around atezolizumab (anti-PD-L1) treatment. The receptors originated from a man aged 60-69 years with urothelial cancer.

This chain uses TRBV7-7 with TRBJ2-3; TRBD1 is a possible D gene (6 bases). This CDR3 is 14 amino acids long. Trimming pared 3 bases from V and 6 bases from J, leaving 13 bases between. Germline CDR1 and CDR2: SSHAT and FNYEAQ (reference sequence). The CDR3 spells CASSLGAPPDTQYF. The CDR3 DNA is TGTGCCAGCAGCTTGGGGGCCCCGCCGGATACGCAGTATTTT.

This chain links TRBV30 with TRBJ1-4; D gene uncertain. The V end was cut by 1 base, the J end by 7 bases, with 10 bases between. CDR3 length equals 13 residues. Germline loops: CDR1 GTSNPN, CDR2 SVGIG (reference sequence). Here the CDR3 DNA reads TGTGCCTGGAGTGGAGACAAGATTGAAAAACTGTTTTTT. This codes for CAWSGDKIEKLFF.

The chain employs TRBV7-2 and TRBJ1-2; TRBD1 aligns across 9 bases. The trim removed 5 bases at V and 4 bases at J, leaving 11 bases unmatched. The CDR3 is 16 residues long. Germline V gives CDR1 SGHTA, CDR2 FQGNSA. Here the CDR3 DNA reads TGTGCCAGCAGCCGAGGGGGGACAGGGATAACCTATGGCTACACCTTC. It codes for CASSRGGTGITYGYTF.

This chain connects TRBV9 to TRBJ2-3; the match to TRBD2 covers 8 bases. Per the germline V gene, CDR1 is SGDLS and CDR2 is YYNGEE. J lost 0 bases, V lost 3 bases, and 12 bases had no gene match. This CDR3 has 18 residues. In DNA, the CDR3 is TGTGCCAGCAGCGCCGGGAGGGGAGGGAGGACTAGCACAGATACGCAGTATTTT. Translated: CASSAGRGGRTSTDTQYF.

The sample holds one count of this clone. The rearrangement links TRBV5-1 to TRBJ2-5, with 9 bases that match TRBD2. Unmatched junction bases numbered 5, after V lost 0 bases and J lost 2 bases. This CDR3 contains 16 residues. Germline V lookup: CDR1 SGHRS, CDR2 YFSETQ. This CDR3 is CASSLEAGGRQETQYF. The DNA for the CDR3 is TGCGCCAGCAGCTTGGAGGCGGGGGGGAGGCAAGAGACCCAGTACTTC.

The chain joins TRBV2 to TRBJ2-1; TRBD2 aligns across 15 bases. Per the germline V gene, CDR1 is SNHLY and CDR2 is FYNNEI. With V trimmed by 3 bases and J by 9 bases, 9 bases remained unmatched. The CDR3 extends over 17 amino acids. Written as DNA, the CDR3 is TGTGCCAGCAGTGATATTGAGGGGGGACTAGCGGGGGGTGAGCAGTTCTTC. Translating it yields CASSDIEGGLAGGEQFF.

This chain links TRBV6-5 with TRBJ1-2, with TRBD1 matching 9 bases. Germline V lookup: CDR1 MNHEY, CDR2 SVGAGI. The CDR3 covers 15 residues. J was trimmed by 5 bases and V by 4 bases; bases with no gene match: 8. Written as DNA, the CDR3 is TGTGCCAGCAGTTCCCGGACAGGGGCGGTTTATGGCTACACCTTC. It translates to CASSSRTGAVYGYTF.

In its sample, this clone was seen once. The chain employs TRBV30 and TRBJ2-2; 7 bases are shared with TRBD2. The CDR3 runs to 14 residues. V was clipped by 2 bases and J by 5 bases; unmatched bases: 5. Germline lookup yields CDR1 GTSNPN and CDR2 SVGIG (reference sequence). The CDR3 loop reads CAWSSSGITGELFF. CDR3 in DNA: TGTGCCTGGAGTTCAAGCGGGATTACCGGGGAGCTGTTTTTT.

V and J are TRBV7-8 and TRBJ2-3, with D possibly being TRBD1 (5 bases). V lost 2 bases and J lost 0, with 15 bases in between. In germline, CDR1 is SGHVS, CDR2 FQNEAQ. The CDR3 consists of 17 residues. The CDR3 region is CASSLSQTAKSTDTQYF. In DNA form, the CDR3 reads TGTGCCAGCAGCTTATCTCAGACAGCGAAGAGCACAGATACGCAGTATTTT.

As DNA, the CDR3 is TGTGCCAGCAGTGGAGGTGGAGGAGCTTTCTTT. Translation gives CASSGGGGAFF. V usage is TRBV14 and J usage is TRBJ1-1; D is uncertain. The V and J ends lost 6 bases and 10 bases respectively, with 12 bases between them. CDR1 SGHDN and CDR2 FVKESK come from the germline V gene. This CDR3 contains 11 residues.

The rearrangement links TRBV2 to TRBJ2-2; 7 nucleotides match TRBD2. V lost 8 bases, J lost 8 bases, and 14 bases stayed unmatched. CDR3 length: 15 residues. CDR1 and CDR2 (germline): SNHLY, FYNNEI. CDR3 bases: TGTGCCAGCGGACATAACCGGGACTACTCAGGGGAGCTGTTTTTT. It specifies CASGHNRDYSGELFF.

V is TRBV6-1 and J is TRBJ2-1, with D possibly matching TRBD2 (6 bases). Germline V gives CDR1 MNHNS, CDR2 SASEGT. Trimming stripped 5 bases from V and 3 bases from J, with 14 bases between. The CDR3 has 15 residues. CDR3 sequence reads: CASSFRTNVYNEQFF. As DNA, the CDR3 is TGTGCCAGCAGTTTCCGGACTAACGTCTACAATGAGCAGTTCTTC.

The CDR3: CASSSPGTSGKNEQFF. CDR3 sequence (DNA): TGTGCCAGCAGTTCACCCGGGACTAGCGGGAAGAATGAGCAGTTCTTC. The chain has TRBV28 and TRBJ2-1, with 13 positions matching TRBD2. Germline-derived CDR1 and CDR2 are MDHEN and SYDVKM. Losses at the gene ends were 4 bases for V and 7 bases for J; bases not matched to a gene: 7. The CDR3 is 16 residues long.

The chain couples TRBV7-9 to TRBJ2-2; D is perhaps TRBD1 (5 bases). From germline, CDR1 is SEHNR and CDR2 FQNEAQ (reference sequence). The CDR3 loop spans 15 amino acids. The V gene lost 5 bases and the J gene lost 8 bases, with 18 bases spanning the gap. The CDR3 bases are TGTGCCAGCAGCCTAGGTCGGCAGGGTCTGGGGGAGCTGTTTTTT. Its translation is CASSLGRQGLGELFF.

This chain connects TRBV6-6 to TRBJ1-6; 9 bases fit TRBD1. Germline trimming cut 2 bases from V and 7 bases from J; bases unmatched to any gene: 3. CDR3 length: 15 residues. Germline V gene lookup returns CDR1 MNHNY and CDR2 SVGAGI (reference sequence). The CDR3 region is CASSYGTGGNSPLHF. DNA for the CDR3: TGTGCCAGCAGTTACGGAACAGGGGGCAATTCACCCCTCCACTTT.

CDR3 amino acids: CASSVGTSGYNEQFF. The CDR3 coding sequence is TGTGCCAGCAGTGTTGGGACTAGCGGTTACAATGAGCAGTTCTTC. The chain has TRBV2 and TRBJ2-1; 11 bases map to TRBD2. This CDR3 is built from 15 residues. Germline V gives CDR1 SNHLY, CDR2 FYNNEI. The junction had 3 bases not matched to a gene; V was cut back by 4 bases and J by 4 bases.

The chain has TRBV6-1 and TRBJ2-3; D perhaps matches TRBD2 (7 bases). This CDR3 contains 15 residues. Germline CDR1 reads MNHNS; CDR2 reads SASEGT. Deletions cut 7 bases from V and 2 bases from J, with 16 bases between. CDR3: CASIEGGRVTDTQYF. CDR3 nucleotide sequence: TGTGCCAGCATCGAGGGGGGGCGAGTCACAGATACGCAGTATTTT.

The rearrangement uses TRBV27 and TRBJ2-1; 7 bases line up with TRBD1. Losses at the gene ends were 2 bases for V and 2 bases for J; bases not matched to a gene: 3. CDR3 size: 15 residues. Germline CDR1 and CDR2: MNHEY and SMNVEV (reference sequence). The CDR3 protein is CASSLEGTAYNEQFF. The CDR3 DNA is TGTGCCAGCAGTTTAGAAGGGACAGCCTACAATGAGCAGTTCTTC.